This TCR beta chain stems from a study of shared clonotypes between healthy human individuals. Each PCR replicate from the sorted subsets contained approximately 0.2 ug DNA, which is about 30,000 T cell genomes. The assay was immunoSEQ multiplex PCR, and TCRdb's table has in-frame clones only and misses some. The repertoire has more than 550,000 clones, roughly 94% of them found once; the top ten carry more than 20%. V gave up 6 bases and J gave up 4 bases, with 16 bases separating them. Germline V gives CDR1 SGHTA, CDR2 FQGNSA. This CDR3 spans 14 amino acids. The naive CD8 subset, CD45RO-negative cells positively selected for CCR7, excluded terminally differentiated effector memory CD45RA+ cells.

The sequence was collected from a man aged 30 to 45 in good health. Material for sequencing was naive CD8+ T cells sorted from blood. The chain employs TRBV7-2 and TRBJ2-7; D may correspond to TRBD1 or TRBD2 (6 bases each). CDR3 coding DNA: TGTGCCAGCAGTCTAGGGGGGATTGGGTACGAGCAGTACTTC. Its translation: CASSLGGIGYEQYF.